This T cell receptor beta chain originates from a study of blood T cell repertoires in COVID-19 (dated by TCRdb to 2019 to 2021). In terms of the full investigation: Samples from collaborators originated in the United States, Italy and Spain and spanned both the acute and convalescent phases of COVID-19. The material from the prospective study consisted of cDNA or gDNA derived from T cells, B-cell-depleted T cells, or PBMCs. The dataset comprised deeply sampled blood TCRbeta repertoires from subjects exposed to, actively infected with, or recovered from COVID-19. A freely available public database, intended as a resource for researchers studying the immune response to SARS-CoV-2, is where the repertoires were released. Samples came from the ongoing ImmuneRACE study (first 160 participants) plus 1,254 subjects from 6 global collaborators. The sample metadata nearly always contained a de-identified subject ID, COVID-19 status, age in years and sex. Where available, HLA class I and class II types were taken from metadata supplied by the sample provider and were not determined by assay-based typing.

The paper's findings and limits, for the study overall: The amount of clinical and demographic metadata varied by source and participant and was provided uncurated.

In the prospective study, participants were 18 to 89 years old, resided in about two dozen geographic areas of the United States, and were enrolled through a virtual design. In the prospective study, cohorts were assigned on the basis of participant-reported clinical history obtained from a screening survey and a study questionnaire. For ImmuneRACE Cohort 3, a participant was defined as recovered based on two consecutive negative NP/OP PCR tests, clearance by a healthcare professional, or resolution of symptoms. In the prospective study, whole blood, serum and a nasopharyngeal or oropharyngeal swab were collected from each participant by mobile phlebotomists. Prospective study participants could optionally give additional blood draws and questionnaires over an approximately 2-month period. Prospective study blood samples were shipped either frozen or at room temperature before DNA extraction. This clone is a singleton in its sample. The antigen this receptor binds is unknown. No qualities accompany the bases; no much larger clone lies one base away.

The immunoSEQ Assay, a bias-controlled multiplex PCR, was used to amplify TCRbeta CDR3 regions from genomic DNA. The paper's data handling went like this. The number of nucleated cells in each sample was estimated by amplification of reference gene primers within the assay. Sequence reads were collapsed and filtered to measure the absolute abundance of every unique TCRbeta CDR3 rearrangement. For each sample, productive Simpson clonality was calculated as the square root of Simpson's diversity index across productive rearrangements. This is the immuneACCESS table as TCRdb keeps it, with only in-frame sequences that have V and J called. A part of the clones is gone; compared with another copy, unresolved V genes explain less than half, and the rest is unexplained. Clone size and V and J calls were adopted from that table, with D and trimming inferred from the DNA. The sample table shows some 250,000 clones, and around 89% are seen once. The ten largest clones capture just under 9% of the sample.

Taken from the germline V gene, the CDR1 and CDR2 loops are KGHSH and LQKENI. The CDR3 holds 17 amino acids from the cysteine to the phenylalanine. Only the CDR3 portion is preserved as DNA: 51 bases, with reading frame beginning at the first base. The germline V end is reduced by 1 base and the J end by 7 bases; junction bases left unmatched: 13. The rearranged chain carries TRBV18 and TRBJ1-2, with 9 central nucleotides matching TRBD1. The origin of this receptor is a man between 40 and 49 years old who had recovered from COVID-19. Sequencing used PBMCs or T cells enriched from blood (not recorded which). The base sequence is TGTGCCAGCTCACCACTTATCGCCGGGACAGGGATTGTTGGCTACACCTTC. It translates to CASSPLIAGTGIVGYTF. The variable domain in full, with residues beyond the CDR3 obtained from the reference TRBV18 and TRBJ1-2 genes, is NAGVMQNPRHLVRRRGQEARLRCSPMKGHSHVYWYRQLPEEGLKFMVYLQKENIIDESGMPKERFSAEFPKEGPSILRIQQVVRGDSAAYFCASSPLIAGTGIVGYTFGSGTRLTVV.